This TCR beta chain derives from a study of CD8 T cells in ankylosing spondylitis. TCRdb passed the 5' RACE reads through MiXCR, listing each CDR3 protein once. The sample has about 340,000 distinct CDR3 sequences; about 15% are singletons. Overall study results and limits: Significant enrichment of disease-linked clones was reportedly seen in matched ankylosing spondylitis synovial fluid. CD8+ disease-linked clones were present at relatively low frequencies in blood.

Of note for this clonotype: What it recognizes is unknown.

CDR1 MNHEY and CDR2 SVGAGI come from the germline V gene. V lost 0 bases, J lost 5 bases, and 5 bases lay in between. CDR3 size: 12 residues. The chain employs TRBV6-5 and TRBJ2-7; D is undetermined. The clonotype was recovered from a male donor with ankylosing spondylitis or in good health (not recorded which). Sample: blood, either unsorted or a sorted T cell fraction (not recorded which). Here the CDR3 reads CASSYSSHEQYF. The CDR3 DNA reads as TGTGCCAGCAGTTACTCGAGCCACGAGCAGTACTTC.